This entry lists 8 T cell receptor beta chains sequenced from one sample in a study of radiotherapy plus CTLA-4 blockade in lung cancer. Sequencing was performed with immunoSEQ multiplex PCR; in TCRdb, only in-frame clones are kept and a portion is missing. The repertoire holds roughly 130,000 clones, approximately 90% seen once, with more than 6.5% in the top ten. The sample in question was peripheral blood, obtained from a patient treated with radiotherapy plus ipilimumab. These receptors originate from a human donor with non-small cell lung cancer that progressed on radiotherapy plus ipilimumab.

V and J are TRBV19 and TRBJ2-2; weak D call: TRBD2 (6 bases). CDR1 and CDR2 from the germline V gene are LNHDA and SQIVND (reference sequence). The CDR3 spans 13 residues. Trimming pared 5 bases from V and 5 bases from J, leaving 9 bases between. CDR3 residues: CASSWRGTGELFF. The CDR3 region has the DNA TGTGCCAGTAGTTGGAGGGGAACCGGGGAGCTGTTTTTT.

This clone occurred once. The rearrangement joins TRBV4-1 to TRBJ2-7; 8 bases agree with TRBD1. Germline V gives CDR1 MGHRA, CDR2 YSYEKL. The junction had 8 bases not matched to a gene; V was cut back by 3 bases and J by 4 bases. The CDR3 contains 15 residues. The CDR3, as DNA: TGCGCCAGCAGCCACCCCGGGACAGGAGTATACGAGCAGTACTTC. It yields the protein CASSHPGTGVYEQYF.

The chain couples TRBV29-1 to TRBJ1-2; the D gene is possibly TRBD1 (5 bases). Trimming shortened V by 0 bases and J by 5 bases, and 16 bases separated the two germline ends. CDR3 length: 15 residues. Germline assignment: CDR1 SQVTM and CDR2 ANQGSEA. The CDR3 loop reads CSVEESPRVGYGYTF. CDR3 nucleotides: TGCAGCGTTGAAGAATCGCCCAGGGTAGGGTATGGCTACACCTTC.

This clone was counted between two and nine times. The gene calls are TRBV5-1 and TRBJ2-5; perhaps TRBD2 as D (6 bases). In germline, CDR1 is SGHRS, CDR2 YFSETQ. The ends were cut back, 0 bases at V and 1 base at J, with 10 bases in the middle. This CDR3 has 15 amino acids. This CDR3 is CASSLAGTSQETQYF. As DNA, the CDR3 is TGCGCCAGCAGCTTGGCCGGGACTTCCCAAGAGACCCAGTACTTC.

The chain couples TRBV5-1 to TRBJ2-1, with D unresolved. Trimming cost V 0 bases and J 7 bases, with 17 bases left between them. CDR3 length equals 16 residues. CDR1 is SGHRS and CDR2 is YFSETQ in the germline V gene. The CDR3 DNA follows: TGCGCCAGCAGCTTGGCCCCGTTGGGCGGCCTGAATGAGCAGTTCTTC. This gives the protein CASSLAPLGGLNEQFF.

The rearrangement links TRBV7-9 to TRBJ2-1; 13 nucleotides match TRBD2. With V trimmed by 4 bases and J by 2 bases, 8 bases remained unmatched. Germline V CDR1 and CDR2: SEHNR, FQNEAQ (reference sequence). The CDR3 extends over 18 amino acids. The DNA for the CDR3 is TGTGCCAGCAGCTCCCGCCCGACTAGCGGGAGGACCTACAATGAGCAGTTCTTC. It yields the protein CASSSRPTSGRTYNEQFF.

This chain joins TRBV5-1 and TRBJ2-3, with D perhaps being TRBD1 or TRBD2 (5 bases each). Deletions cut 0 bases from V and 1 base from J, with 9 bases between. This CDR3 is built from 15 residues. The V gene's germline CDR1 is SGHRS and CDR2 YFSETQ. CDR3 DNA sequence: TGCGCCAGCAGCTTGGCCGGGGCGGGCACAGATACGCAGTATTTT. Translation: CASSLAGAGTDTQYF.

The chain is built from TRBV11-3 and TRBJ2-1; D is undetermined. CDR1 is SGHNT, CDR2 YENEEA, per germline. This CDR3 is built from 16 residues. V was trimmed by 5 bases and J by 1 base, leaving 15 bases between them. CDR3 region: CASSPYSLRSYNEQFF. CDR3 nucleotides: TGTGCCAGCAGCCCTTACAGTCTACGGTCCTACAATGAGCAGTTCTTC.